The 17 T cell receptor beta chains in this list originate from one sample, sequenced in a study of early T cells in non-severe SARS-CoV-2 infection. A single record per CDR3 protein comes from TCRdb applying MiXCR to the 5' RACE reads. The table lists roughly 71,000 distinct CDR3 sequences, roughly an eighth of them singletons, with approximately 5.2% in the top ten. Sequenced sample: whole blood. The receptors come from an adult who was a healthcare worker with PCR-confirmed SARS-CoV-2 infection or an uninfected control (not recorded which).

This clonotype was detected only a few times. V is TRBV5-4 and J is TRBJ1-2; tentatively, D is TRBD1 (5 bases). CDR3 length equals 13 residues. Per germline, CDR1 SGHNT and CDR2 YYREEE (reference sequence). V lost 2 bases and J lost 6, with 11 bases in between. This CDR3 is CASSLQGTDGYTF. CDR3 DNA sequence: TGTGCCAGCAGCTTACAAGGGACGGATGGCTACACCTTC.

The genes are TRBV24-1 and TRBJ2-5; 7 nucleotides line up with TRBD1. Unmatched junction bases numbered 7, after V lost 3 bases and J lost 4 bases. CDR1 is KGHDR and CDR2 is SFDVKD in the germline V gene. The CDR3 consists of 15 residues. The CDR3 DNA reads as TGTGCCACCAGTGATCCGAGACAGGGTGGAGAGACCCAGTACTTC. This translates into CATSDPRQGGETQYF.

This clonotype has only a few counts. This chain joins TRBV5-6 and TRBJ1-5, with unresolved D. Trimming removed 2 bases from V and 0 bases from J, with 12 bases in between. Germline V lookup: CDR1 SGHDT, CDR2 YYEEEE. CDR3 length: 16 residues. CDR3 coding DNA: TGTGCCAGCAGCTTACTGGGGTCGTATAGCAATCAGCCCCAGCATTTT. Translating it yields CASSLLGSYSNQPQHF.

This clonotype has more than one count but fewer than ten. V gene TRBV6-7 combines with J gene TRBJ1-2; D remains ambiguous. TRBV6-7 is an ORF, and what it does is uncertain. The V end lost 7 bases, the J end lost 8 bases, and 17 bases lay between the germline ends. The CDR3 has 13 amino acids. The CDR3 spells CASMKRGVGGYTF. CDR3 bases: TGTGCCAGCATGAAACGAGGAGTAGGGGGCTACACCTTC.

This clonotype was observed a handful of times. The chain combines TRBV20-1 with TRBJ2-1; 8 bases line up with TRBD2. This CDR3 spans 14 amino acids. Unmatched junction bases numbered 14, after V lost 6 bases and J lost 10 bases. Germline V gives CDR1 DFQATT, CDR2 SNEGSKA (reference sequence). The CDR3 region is CSASTIAGPQEQFF. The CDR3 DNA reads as TGCAGTGCGTCCACCATAGCGGGACCCCAGGAGCAGTTCTTC.

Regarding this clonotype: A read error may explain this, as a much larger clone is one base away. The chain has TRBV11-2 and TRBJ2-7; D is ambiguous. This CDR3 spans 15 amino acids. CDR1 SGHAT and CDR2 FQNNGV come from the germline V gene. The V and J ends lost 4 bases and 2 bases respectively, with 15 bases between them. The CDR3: CASSYSEKRTYEQYF. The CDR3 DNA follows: TGTGCCAGCAGCTACAGTGAAAAACGCACCTACGAGCAGTACTTC.

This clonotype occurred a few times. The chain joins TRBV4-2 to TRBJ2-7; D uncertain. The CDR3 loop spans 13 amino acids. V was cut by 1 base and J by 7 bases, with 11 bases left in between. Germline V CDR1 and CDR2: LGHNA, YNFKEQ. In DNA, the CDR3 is TGTGCCAGCAGCCAAGTCAGTAAACTGGAGCAGTACTTC. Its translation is CASSQVSKLEQYF.

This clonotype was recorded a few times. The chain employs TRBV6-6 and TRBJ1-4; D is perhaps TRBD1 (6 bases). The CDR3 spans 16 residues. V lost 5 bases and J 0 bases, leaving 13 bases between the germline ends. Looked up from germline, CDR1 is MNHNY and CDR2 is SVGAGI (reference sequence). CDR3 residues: CASSRYREPTNEKLFF. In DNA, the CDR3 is TGTGCCAGCAGTCGCTACAGGGAACCAACTAATGAAAAACTGTTTTTT.

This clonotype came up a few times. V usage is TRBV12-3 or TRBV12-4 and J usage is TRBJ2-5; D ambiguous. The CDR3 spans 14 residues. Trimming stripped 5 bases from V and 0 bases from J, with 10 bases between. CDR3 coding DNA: TGTGCCAGCAGTAAATCACAGTACCAAGAGACCCAGTACTTC. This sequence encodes CASSKSQYQETQYF.

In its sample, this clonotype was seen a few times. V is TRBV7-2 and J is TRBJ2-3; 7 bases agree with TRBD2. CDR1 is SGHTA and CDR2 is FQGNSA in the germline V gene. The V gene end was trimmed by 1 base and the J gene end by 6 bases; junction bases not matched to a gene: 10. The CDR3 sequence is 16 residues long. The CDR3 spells CASSLGRTGGQDTQYF. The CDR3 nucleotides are TGTGCCAGCAGCTTAGGCAGAACGGGGGGTCAGGATACGCAGTATTTT. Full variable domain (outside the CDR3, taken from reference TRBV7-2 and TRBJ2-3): GAGVSQSPSNKVTEKGKDVELRCDPISGHTALYWYRQSLGQGLEFLIYFQGNSAPDKSGLPSDRFSAERTGGSVSTLTIQRTQQEDSAVYLCASSLGRTGGQDTQYFGPGTRLTVL.

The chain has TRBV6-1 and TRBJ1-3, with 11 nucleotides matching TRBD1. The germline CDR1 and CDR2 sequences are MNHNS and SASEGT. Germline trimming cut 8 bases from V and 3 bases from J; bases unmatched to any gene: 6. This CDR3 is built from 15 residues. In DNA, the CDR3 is TGTGCCAGCCGGACAGGGGGCGAAGGTGGAAACACCATATATTTT. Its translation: CASRTGGEGGNTIYF.

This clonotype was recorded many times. CDR3 sequence: CASSRGQGGDSPLHF. The CDR3 DNA reads TGTGCCAGCAGCCGGGGGCAGGGAGGGGATTCACCCCTCCACTTT. The chain is built from TRBV5-4 and TRBJ1-6, with TRBD1 as a possible D gene (6 bases). The CDR3 runs 15 residues. The V end was cut by 4 bases, the J end by 8 bases, with 16 bases between. In germline, CDR1 is SGHNT, CDR2 YYREEE (reference sequence).

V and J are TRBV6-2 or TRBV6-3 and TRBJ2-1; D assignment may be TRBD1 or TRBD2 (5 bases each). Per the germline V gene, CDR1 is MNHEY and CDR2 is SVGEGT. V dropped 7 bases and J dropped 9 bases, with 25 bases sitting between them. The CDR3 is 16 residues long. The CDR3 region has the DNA TGTGCCAGCACCCGCGGGCTAGACAGAATATTCATTGAGCAGTTCTTC. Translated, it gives CASTRGLDRIFIEQFF.

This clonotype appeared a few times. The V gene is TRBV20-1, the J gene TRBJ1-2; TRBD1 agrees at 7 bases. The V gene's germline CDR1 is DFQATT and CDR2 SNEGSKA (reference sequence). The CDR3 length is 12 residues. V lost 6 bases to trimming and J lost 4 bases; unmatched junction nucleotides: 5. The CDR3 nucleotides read TGCAGTGCCCCGACAGGGATCTATGGCTACACCTTC. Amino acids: CSAPTGIYGYTF.

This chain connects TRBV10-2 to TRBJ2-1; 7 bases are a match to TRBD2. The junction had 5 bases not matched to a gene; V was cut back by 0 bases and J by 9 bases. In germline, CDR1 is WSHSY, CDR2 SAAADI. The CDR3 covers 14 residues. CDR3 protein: CASSESEWGGEQFF. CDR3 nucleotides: TGCGCCAGCAGTGAGTCGGAGTGGGGGGGTGAGCAGTTCTTC.

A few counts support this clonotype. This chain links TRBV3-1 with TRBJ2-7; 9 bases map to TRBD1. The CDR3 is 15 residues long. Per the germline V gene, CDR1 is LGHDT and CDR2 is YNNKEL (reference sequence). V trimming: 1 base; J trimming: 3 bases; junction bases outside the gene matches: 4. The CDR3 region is CASSQGGTGIYEQYF. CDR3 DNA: TGTGCCAGCAGCCAAGGGGGGACAGGGATCTACGAGCAGTACTTC.

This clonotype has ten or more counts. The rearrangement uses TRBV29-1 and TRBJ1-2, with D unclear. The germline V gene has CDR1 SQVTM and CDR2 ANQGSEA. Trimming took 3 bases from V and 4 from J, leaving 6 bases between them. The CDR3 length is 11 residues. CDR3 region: CSVEVGYGYTF. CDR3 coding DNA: TGCAGCGTTGAGGTTGGCTATGGCTACACCTTC.